These 25 T cell receptor beta chains were all obtained from the same sample, sequenced in a study of regulatory T cells in long-lasting Graves disease. Time point indicated: newly diagnosed GD, antithyroid drugs for less than 3 months. After RNA was extracted from PBMCs, the TCR library was made from it. Construction of TCR beta libraries relied on iRepertoire HTBI primers and on Arm-PCR targeting CDR3 regions. TCRdb independently ran MiXCR on the multiplex PCR reads; one entry per CDR3 protein. The sample yields a few hundred thousand distinct CDR3 sequences, approximately 15% seen once. The same specimen was also included in a second study, on T cells in Graves' hyperthyroidism and ophthalmopathy.

The sequences come from peripheral blood mononuclear cells (PBMCs), collected at new diagnosis, from a patient treated with antithyroid drugs. Source of these receptors: a man in his forties or fifties with Graves disease.

This clonotype was counted only a few times. V usage is TRBV10-3 and J usage is TRBJ2-7; 9 bases align to TRBD1. The CDR3 totals 14 residues. V was clipped by 6 bases and J by 7 bases; unmatched bases: 10. Germline-derived CDR1 and CDR2 are ENHRY and SYGVKD. This chain's CDR3 is CAISPGQGPREQYF. The CDR3 nucleotides are TGTGCCATCAGCCCGGGACAGGGACCCCGTGAGCAGTACTTC.

The CDR3 DNA is TGTGCCAGCAGCTGGGGCGGACAGGGGTCCGATACGCAGTATTTT. It translates to CASSWGGQGSDTQYF. V gene TRBV5-5 combines with J gene TRBJ2-3, with TRBD1 identical over 9 bases. CDR3 size: 15 residues. V gave up 3 bases and J gave up 6 bases; unmatched junction bases: 8. The germline V gene encodes CDR1 SGHKS and CDR2 YYEKEE (reference sequence).

This clonotype was found many times. The gene calls are TRBV28 and TRBJ2-7; no clear D gene. With 6 bases removed from V and 0 bases from J, the gap between germline ends came to 12 bases. The CDR3 has 14 amino acids. CDR1 is MDHEN, CDR2 SYDVKM, per germline. This CDR3 reads CASSAVAISYEQYF. CDR3 coding DNA: TGTGCCAGCAGCGCAGTTGCCATCTCCTACGAGCAGTACTTC.

This clonotype has ten or more counts. This chain joins TRBV2 and TRBJ1-4, with D uncertain. Germline CDR1 SNHLY, CDR2 FYNNEI. CDR3 size: 12 residues. The V and J ends lost 5 bases and 5 bases respectively, with 6 bases between them. This CDR3 is CASSQQNEKLFF. CDR3 nucleotide sequence: TGTGCCAGCAGTCAGCAAAATGAAAAACTGTTTTTT.

In this sample, this clonotype turned up many times. The chain is built from TRBV3-1 and TRBJ2-7; 8 nucleotides match TRBD2. This CDR3 comprises 15 residues. The V segment lost 4 bases and the J segment 7 bases; nucleotides outside the gene matches: 12. Germline CDR1 reads LGHDT; CDR2 reads YNNKEL (reference sequence). The CDR3 DNA follows: TGTGCCAGCAGCCCGCGACTAGCGCCCCTTCCTGAGCAGTACTTC. Translating gives CASSPRLAPLPEQYF.

This clonotype appeared a few times. Being one base from a much bigger clone, this may be a read error. The chain joins TRBV12-3 or TRBV12-4 to TRBJ2-7; D is possibly TRBD1 (6 bases). Trimming stripped 0 bases from V and 3 bases from J, with 15 bases between. This CDR3 is built from 16 residues. DNA for the CDR3: TGTGCCAGCAGTTTAGCCCATGGACAGAAGAACTACGAGCAGTACTTC. This translates into CASSLAHGQKNYEQYF.

This clonotype was counted many times. The genes are TRBV28 and TRBJ2-1; D not resolved. V lost 3 bases, J lost 9 bases, and 15 bases lay in between. This CDR3 contains 14 residues. CDR1 and CDR2 (germline): MDHEN, SYDVKM. The CDR3: CASSFIDLFSEQFF. The CDR3 region has the DNA TGTGCCAGCAGTTTTATAGACTTATTCAGTGAGCAGTTCTTC.

This clonotype appeared many times. V gene TRBV20-1 combines with J gene TRBJ1-4; 8 nucleotides align to TRBD1. This CDR3 has 13 residues. V lost 5 bases to trimming and J lost 6 bases; unmatched junction nucleotides: 5. Germline loops: CDR1 DFQATT, CDR2 SNEGSKA (reference sequence). CDR3 sequence (DNA): TGCAGTGCTCAGGACAGGGCAGATGAAAAACTGTTTTTT. It codes for CSAQDRADEKLFF.

This clonotype showed up just a few times. The chain combines TRBV4-1 with TRBJ1-5; D is unclear. The germline V gene encodes CDR1 MGHRA and CDR2 YSYEKL. The ends were cut back, 1 base at V and 1 base at J, with 5 bases in the middle. This CDR3 is built from 14 residues. The CDR3 protein is CASSQVLSNQPQHF. As DNA, the CDR3 is TGCGCCAGCAGCCAAGTGTTGAGCAATCAGCCCCAGCATTTT.

This clonotype was counted many times. The genes are TRBV5-1 and TRBJ2-3; D unclear. Germline V gene data show CDR1 as SGHRS and CDR2 as YFSETQ. V lost 0 bases to trimming and J lost 5 bases, with 7 bases between them. This CDR3 has 13 amino acids. Here the CDR3 DNA reads TGCGCCAGCAGCTTGGTCCCGGAAGATACGCAGTATTTT. It specifies CASSLVPEDTQYF.

The sample holds many counts of this clonotype. This chain joins TRBV5-1 and TRBJ2-3; tentatively, D is TRBD1 or TRBD2 (6 bases each). The CDR3 loop spans 16 amino acids. Germline V gives CDR1 SGHRS, CDR2 YFSETQ. V lost 3 bases and J 3 bases, leaving 17 bases between the germline ends. In nucleotides, the CDR3 is TGCGCCAGCAGCTCGGGGGCCTCCCGTCTAACAGATACGCAGTATTTT. Encoded protein: CASSSGASRLTDTQYF.

This clonotype was counted only a few times. This chain joins TRBV28 and TRBJ1-2; D ambiguous. CDR1 and CDR2 from the germline V gene are MDHEN and SYDVKM. The CDR3 has 14 residues. V lost 6 bases and J 3 bases, leaving 14 bases between the germline ends. In DNA, the CDR3 is TGTGCCAGCAGCTCTGATGGAGCGGACTATGGCTACACCTTC. Its translation: CASSSDGADYGYTF.

As concerns this clonotype: Being one base from a much bigger clone, this may be a read error. J is TRBJ2-5 and V is TRBV7-9; TRBD2 aligns across 8 bases. The V segment lost 5 bases and the J segment 11 bases; nucleotides outside the gene matches: 16. Per germline, CDR1 SEHNR and CDR2 FQNEAQ (reference sequence). The CDR3 has 15 amino acids. This chain's CDR3 is CASSTTGGTYNEQYF. The DNA for the CDR3 is TGTGCCAGCAGCACGACGGGGGGGACCTACAATGAGCAGTACTTC.

At least ten counts were recorded for this clonotype. This chain uses TRBV9 with TRBJ2-1, with TRBD2 matching over 8 bases. This CDR3 has 15 amino acids. The trim removed 3 bases at V and 3 bases at J, leaving 5 bases unmatched. Germline-derived CDR1 and CDR2 are SGDLS and YYNGEE. The CDR3 here is CASSASGGSYNEQFF. DNA for the CDR3: TGTGCCAGCAGCGCATCGGGGGGGAGCTACAATGAGCAGTTCTTC.

The rearrangement links TRBV2 to TRBJ1-2; possibly TRBD1 for D (6 bases). V lost 2 bases and J lost 6, with 16 bases in between. Germline values: CDR1 SNHLY, CDR2 FYNNEI. The CDR3 is 15 amino acids. The CDR3 nucleotides read TGTGCCAGCAGTGAAAGTTTTGGGACATCAAATGGCTACACCTTC. Its translation: CASSESFGTSNGYTF.

The chain joins TRBV27 to TRBJ1-6; D is perhaps TRBD1 (5 bases). Germline assignment: CDR1 MNHEY and CDR2 SMNVEV (reference sequence). V was pared by 4 bases and J by 7 bases, with 11 bases between. The CDR3 is made up of 14 amino acids. The CDR3 sequence is CASSWGDGNSPLHF. CDR3 sequence (DNA): TGTGCCAGCAGTTGGGGGGACGGCAATTCACCCCTCCACTTT.

The rearrangement links TRBV19 to TRBJ1-5; D gene uncertain. The V end was cut by 6 bases, the J end by 2 bases, with 14 bases between. CDR1 LNHDA and CDR2 SQIVND come from the germline V gene (reference sequence). The CDR3 spans 15 residues. The CDR3 DNA follows: TGTGCCAGTAGCCCCATCAGCCCGGGCAATCAGCCCCAGCATTTT. Protein sequence: CASSPISPGNQPQHF.

The CDR3 nucleotides are TGTGCCTGGAGTTCGGGACAGTTGAACACTGAAGCTTTCTTT. This sequence encodes CAWSSGQLNTEAFF. This chain connects TRBV30 to TRBJ1-1; 7 bases agree with TRBD1. The CDR3 is made up of 14 amino acids. Germline trimming cut 2 bases from V and 0 bases from J; bases unmatched to any gene: 3. In germline, CDR1 is GTSNPN, CDR2 SVGIG (reference sequence).

This clonotype has at least ten counts. The DNA for the CDR3 is TGTGCCAGCAGCACACAGGGGTCGTCAGGCGAGCAGTACTTC. Translation: CASSTQGSSGEQYF. V is TRBV7-2 and J is TRBJ2-7; 7 bases fit TRBD1. The V gene's germline CDR1 is SGHTA and CDR2 FQGNSA. CDR3 length equals 14 residues. Trimming cost V 5 bases and J 6 bases; bases outside gene matches: 10. Together with reference TRBV7-2 and TRBJ2-7, the CDR3 gives the full variable domain: GAGVSQSPSNKVTEKGKDVELRCDPISGHTALYWYRQSLGQGLEFLIYFQGNSAPDKSGLPSDRFSAERTGGSVSTLTIQRTQQEDSAVYLCASSTQGSSGEQYFGPGTRLTVT.

This clonotype was detected ten times or more. V usage is TRBV14 and J usage is TRBJ2-2, with D hard to call. Germline V lookup: CDR1 SGHDN, CDR2 FVKESK. V gave up 4 bases and J gave up 7 bases, with 7 bases separating them. The CDR3 extends over 12 amino acids. Written as DNA, the CDR3 is TGTGCCAGCAGCCTTGTAAACGGGGAGCTGTTTTTT. This translates into CASSLVNGELFF. The complete variable domain, with remaining parts taken from reference TRBV14 and TRBJ2-2, reads EAGVTQFPSHSVIEKGQTVTLRCDPISGHDNLYWYRRVMGKEIKFLLHFVKESKQDESGMPNNRFLAERTGGTYSTLKVQPAELEDSGVYFCASSLVNGELFFGEGSRLTVL.

This rearrangement joins TRBV27 to TRBJ1-1; D unresolved. The germline V gene has CDR1 MNHEY and CDR2 SMNVEV (reference sequence). Deletions cut 6 bases from V and 6 bases from J, with 17 bases between. The CDR3 consists of 14 residues. The CDR3 DNA is TGTGCCAGCAGGCCGCAACCTCTGACGGCTGAAGCTTTCTTT. It is translated as CASRPQPLTAEAFF.

J is TRBJ1-2 and V is TRBV6-2 or TRBV6-3; D is unresolved. Per the germline V gene, CDR1 is MNHEY and CDR2 is SVGEGT. The V end lost 5 bases, the J end lost 1 base, and 14 bases lay between the germline ends. The CDR3 covers 15 residues. CDR3: CASSDIGRFNYGYTF. CDR3 sequence (DNA): TGTGCCAGCAGTGACATCGGACGGTTTAACTATGGCTACACCTTC.

With respect to this clonotype: The junction and the germline gene differ at one end; a read error may be behind it. This chain connects TRBV5-1 to TRBJ1-5; D may be TRBD1 (6 bases). The CDR3 totals 15 residues. Per the germline V gene, CDR1 is SGHRS and CDR2 is YFSETQ. In DNA form, the CDR3 reads TGCGCCAGCAGCTTGGAGGGGGGCGACAATCAGCCCCAGCAATTT. Protein product: CASSLEGGDNQPQQF.

This clonotype appeared many times. The V gene is TRBV7-3, the J gene TRBJ2-7; the D gene is possibly TRBD1 (6 bases). The germline gives CDR1 SGHTA, CDR2 FQGTGA. The CDR3 is 14 residues long. The ends were cut back, 5 bases at V and 5 bases at J, with 16 bases in the middle. CDR3 residues: CASSPNRDHHEQYF. The CDR3 region has the DNA TGTGCCAGCAGCCCCAACAGGGATCACCACGAGCAGTACTTC. Full variable domain (missing parts from reference TRBV7-3 and TRBJ2-7): GAGVSQTPSNKVTEKGKYVELRCDPISGHTALYWYRQSLGQGPEFLIYFQGTGAADDSGLPNDRFFAVRPEGSVSTLKIQRTERGDSAVYLCASSPNRDHHEQYFGPGTRLTVT.

The J gene is TRBJ1-5, the V gene TRBV7-3, with 7 bases lining up with TRBD1. CDR1 is SGHTA, CDR2 FQGTGA, per germline. The CDR3 runs to 15 residues. Unmatched junction bases numbered 9, after V lost 5 bases and J lost 5 bases. CDR3 in DNA: TGTGCCAGCAGCCCTCAGGGGGGTTTGGATCAGCCCCAGCATTTT. This encodes CASSPQGGLDQPQHF.